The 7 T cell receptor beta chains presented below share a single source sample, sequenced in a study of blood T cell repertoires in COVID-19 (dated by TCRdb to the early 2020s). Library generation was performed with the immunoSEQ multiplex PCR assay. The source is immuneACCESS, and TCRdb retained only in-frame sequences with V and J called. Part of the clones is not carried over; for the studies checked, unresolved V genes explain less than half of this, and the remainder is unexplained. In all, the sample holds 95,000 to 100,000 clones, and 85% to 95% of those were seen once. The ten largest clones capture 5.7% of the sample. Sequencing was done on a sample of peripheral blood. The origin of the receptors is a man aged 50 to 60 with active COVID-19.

CDR3 residues: CSVAGRREATGELFF. CDR3 nucleotide sequence: TGCAGCGTTGCAGGACGGAGGGAGGCCACCGGGGAGCTGTTTTTT. The V gene is TRBV29-1, the J gene TRBJ2-2; TRBD2 might be the D (6 bases). The germline CDR1 and CDR2 sequences are SQVTM and ANQGSEA. Trimming stripped 4 bases from V and 4 bases from J, with 16 bases between. The CDR3 is 15 residues long.

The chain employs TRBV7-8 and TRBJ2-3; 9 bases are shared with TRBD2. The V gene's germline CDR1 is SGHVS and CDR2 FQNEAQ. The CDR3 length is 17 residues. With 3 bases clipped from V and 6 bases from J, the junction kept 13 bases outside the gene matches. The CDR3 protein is CASSFLGLATVGDTQYF. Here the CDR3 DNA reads TGTGCCAGCAGCTTTCTAGGACTAGCGACCGTGGGGGATACGCAGTATTTT. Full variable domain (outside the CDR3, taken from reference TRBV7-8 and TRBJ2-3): GAGVSQSPRYKVAKRGQDVALRCDPISGHVSLFWYQQALGQGPEFLTYFQNEAQLDKSGLPSDRFFAERPEGSVSTLKIQRTQQEDSAVYLCASSFLGLATVGDTQYFGPGTRLTVL.

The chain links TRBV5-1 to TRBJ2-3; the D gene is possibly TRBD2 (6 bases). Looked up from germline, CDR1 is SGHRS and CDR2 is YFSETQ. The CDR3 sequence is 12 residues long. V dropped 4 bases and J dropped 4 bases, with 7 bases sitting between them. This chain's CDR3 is CASSRESDTQYF. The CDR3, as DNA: TGCGCCAGCAGCCGGGAGTCAGATACGCAGTATTTT.

DNA of the CDR3: TGTGCCAGCAGCGTAGATATAGGGAGGGAACCCCTCCACTTT. It yields the protein CASSVDIGREPLHF. The rearrangement joins TRBV9 to TRBJ1-6; D is undetermined. Germline assignment: CDR1 SGDLS and CDR2 YYNGEE. Trimming removed 0 bases from V and 12 bases from J, with 13 bases in between. The CDR3 spans 14 residues.

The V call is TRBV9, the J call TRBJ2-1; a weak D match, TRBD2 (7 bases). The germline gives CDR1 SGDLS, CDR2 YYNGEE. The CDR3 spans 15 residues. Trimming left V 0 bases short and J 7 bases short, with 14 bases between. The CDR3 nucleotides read TGTGCCAGCAGCGTAGTAAGAGGGGGGGTAAATGAGCAGTTCTTC. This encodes CASSVVRGGVNEQFF.

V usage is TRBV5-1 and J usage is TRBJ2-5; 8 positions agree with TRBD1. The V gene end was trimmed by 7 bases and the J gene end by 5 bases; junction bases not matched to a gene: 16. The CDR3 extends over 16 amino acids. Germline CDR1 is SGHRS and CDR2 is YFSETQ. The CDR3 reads CASERTGQGRFETQYF. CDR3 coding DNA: TGCGCCAGCGAGCGGACCGGACAGGGACGTTTTGAGACCCAGTACTTC.

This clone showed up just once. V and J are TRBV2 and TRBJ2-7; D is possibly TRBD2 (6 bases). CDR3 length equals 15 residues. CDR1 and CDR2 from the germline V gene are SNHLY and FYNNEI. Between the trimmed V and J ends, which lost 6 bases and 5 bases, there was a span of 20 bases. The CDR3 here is CASSYGGDLVDEQYF. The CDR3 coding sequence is TGTGCCAGCAGCTACGGAGGGGACTTAGTCGACGAGCAGTACTTC.